Listed below are T cell receptor beta chains from one sample, sequenced in a study of blood T cell repertoires in COVID-19. Clones were read by immunoSEQ multiplex PCR, and TCRdb kept only the in-frame ones, dropping some. The sample has some 180,000 clones; about four fifths are singletons. Sequencing was done on a sample of peripheral blood. The receptors originated from a middle-aged woman with COVID-19, enrolled during active disease. CDR3s include the opening cysteine and the closing phenylalanine or tryptophan. Each record gives: clone size, D gene, V gene, J gene, CDR3 protein, CDR3 DNA. A D gene is named only where the DNA matches it firmly. Where a row states a size, it is once, few, many or the class of an expanded clone; other rows omit it.

size: .; D: .; V: TRBV11-2; J: TRBJ1-1; CDR3: CASSQVQVNTEAFF; DNA: TGTGCCAGCAGCCAAGTACAGGTGAACACTGAAGCTTTCTTT
size: .; D: TRBD1; V: TRBV18; J: TRBJ1-4; CDR3: CASSLTGTGYEKLFF; DNA: TGTGCCAGCTCACTCACCGGGACAGGGTACGAAAAACTGTTTTTT
size: .; D: TRBD2; V: TRBV28; J: TRBJ2-7; CDR3: CASSTPGLALGEYF; DNA: TGTGCCAGCAGTACTCCGGGACTAGCTTTAGGAGAGTACTTC
size: few; D: .; V: TRBV28; J: TRBJ2-7; CDR3: CASSFRGVAADEQYF; DNA: TGTGCCAGCAGTTTTCGCGGGGTCGCGGCCGACGAGCAGTACTTC
size: .; D: .; V: TRBV14; J: TRBJ2-5; CDR3: CASSQDLALETQYF; DNA: TGTGCCAGCAGCCAAGATCTGGCTTTAGAGACCCAGTACTTC
size: .; D: TRBD2; V: TRBV11-2; J: TRBJ2-7; CDR3: CASSPPTRLATQYF; DNA: TGTGCCAGCAGCCCACCCACCCGACTAGCGACGCAGTACTTC
size: .; D: .; V: TRBV6-5; J: TRBJ2-1; CDR3: CASKPFGLRNEQFF; DNA: TGTGCCAGCAAGCCTTTCGGTCTGAGAAATGAGCAGTTCTTC
size: .; D: .; V: TRBV28; J: TRBJ2-3; CDR3: CASSSFGGNTDTQYF; DNA: TGTGCCAGCAGTTCCTTTGGGGGGAACACAGATACGCAGTATTTT
size: .; D: .; V: TRBV10-3; J: TRBJ1-2; CDR3: CATQGDYGYTF; DNA: TGTGCCACCCAAGGGGACTATGGCTACACCTTC
size: few; D: .; V: TRBV13; J: TRBJ2-7; CDR3: CASSFGPSAYEQYF; DNA: TGTGCCAGCAGCTTCGGGCCTAGCGCCTACGAGCAGTACTTC
size: .; D: TRBD1; V: TRBV5-1; J: TRBJ2-3; CDR3: CASAPTGVRVYNTQYF; DNA: TGCGCCAGCGCACCAACAGGGGTCAGAGTGTACAATACGCAGTATTTT
size: .; D: .; V: TRBV2; J: TRBJ2-2; CDR3: CASIQGTNTGELFF; DNA: TGTGCCAGCATCCAGGGGACGAACACCGGGGAGCTGTTTTTT
size: once; D: TRBD1; V: TRBV7-8; J: TRBJ2-5; CDR3: CASSSGQGEETQYF; DNA: TGTGCCAGCAGCTCCGGACAGGGAGAAGAGACCCAGTACTTC
size: .; D: TRBD1; V: TRBV30; J: TRBJ1-1; CDR3: CAWTQTGGTEAFF; DNA: TGTGCCTGGACCCAGACAGGGGGCACTGAAGCTTTCTTT
size: .; D: TRBD1; V: TRBV2; J: TRBJ2-2; CDR3: CASSTDRGGTGELFF; DNA: TGTGCCAGCAGTACCGACAGGGGGGGCACCGGGGAGCTGTTTTTT
size: few; D: TRBD1; V: TRBV3-1/TRBV3-2; J: TRBJ1-2; CDR3: CASSLAQGSGYTF; DNA: TGTGCCAGCAGTCTTGCACAGGGGAGCGGCTACACCTTC
size: .; D: .; V: TRBV6-6; J: TRBJ1-4; CDR3: CASRPSTSTNEKLFF; DNA: TGTGCCAGCCGACCTTCGACATCAACTAATGAAAAACTGTTTTTT
size: .; D: .; V: TRBV30; J: TRBJ2-5; CDR3: CAWTLRGGQGTQYF; DNA: TGTGCCTGGACACTGAGGGGAGGTCAGGGGACCCAGTACTTC
size: .; D: TRBD2; V: TRBV15; J: TRBJ2-3; CDR3: CATSGADLRTSGTDTQYF; DNA: TGTGCCACCAGCGGGGCCGACTTGAGGACTAGCGGCACAGATACGCAGTATTTT
size: few; D: TRBD1; V: TRBV2; J: TRBJ1-4; CDR3: CASSDLWTGGTDTNEKLFF; DNA: TGTGCCAGCAGTGACCTATGGACAGGGGGCACTGATACTAATGAAAAACTGTTTTTT
size: .; D: TRBD1; V: TRBV2; J: TRBJ2-3; CDR3: CASRNDRGIGYTQYF; DNA: TGTGCCAGCCGAAATGACAGGGGGATCGGGTATACGCAGTATTTT
size: .; D: TRBD2; V: TRBV24-1; J: TRBJ2-1; CDR3: CATSDRSGRGYEQFF; DNA: TGTGCCACCAGTGACAGGAGCGGGAGGGGGTATGAGCAGTTCTTC
size: .; D: .; V: TRBV28; J: TRBJ1-3; CDR3: CASSPILGSSYSGNTIYF; DNA: TGTGCCAGCAGTCCTATCCTCGGGTCTTCTTACTCTGGAAACACCATATATTTT
size: .; D: .; V: TRBV6-6; J: TRBJ1-1; CDR3: CASSYPGSGNTEAFF; DNA: TGTGCCAGCAGTTACCCAGGTAGTGGGAACACTGAAGCTTTCTTT
size: once; D: .; V: TRBV11-2; J: TRBJ2-7; CDR3: CASIPGGSGSYEQYF; DNA: TGTGCCAGCATCCCTGGGGGGAGCGGTTCCTACGAGCAGTACTTC
size: .; D: TRBD1; V: TRBV5-4; J: TRBJ2-7; CDR3: CASRGTGDEQYF; DNA: TGTGCCAGCAGAGGGACAGGGGACGAGCAGTACTTC
size: .; D: .; V: TRBV7-3; J: TRBJ1-6; CDR3: CASSLVSRDSPLHF; DNA: TGTGCCAGCAGCTTGGTATCCCGGGATTCACCCCTCCACTTT
size: .; D: TRBD1; V: TRBV13; J: TRBJ2-6; CDR3: CASSSAGTGGAGANVLTF; DNA: TGTGCCAGCAGCTCCGCAGGGACAGGGGGCGCTGGGGCCAACGTCCTGACTTTC
size: .; D: .; V: TRBV5-4; J: TRBJ2-3; CDR3: CASSRAGADTQYF; DNA: TGTGCCAGCAGCAGGGCAGGGGCAGATACGCAGTATTTT
size: .; D: TRBD1; V: TRBV6-1; J: TRBJ1-3; CDR3: CASSEFRTGYGNTIYF; DNA: TGTGCCAGCAGTGAATTCAGGACAGGGTACGGAAACACCATATATTTT
size: .; D: TRBD1; V: TRBV28; J: TRBJ2-7; CDR3: CASIRQGFHEQYF; DNA: TGTGCCAGCATACGACAGGGGTTCCACGAGCAGTACTTC
size: once; D: TRBD1; V: TRBV7-7; J: TRBJ2-5; CDR3: CASSLADRVEETQYF; DNA: TGTGCTAGCAGCTTAGCCGACAGGGTTGAAGAGACCCAGTACTTC
size: once; D: .; V: TRBV27; J: TRBJ2-7; CDR3: CASSLIHPGEFPYEQYF; DNA: TGTGCCAGCAGTTTAATCCATCCAGGGGAATTCCCGTACGAGCAGTACTTC
size: .; D: TRBD2; V: TRBV7-3; J: TRBJ2-3; CDR3: CASSAGVRTDTQYF; DNA: TGTGCCAGCAGCGCGGGAGTTCGCACAGATACGCAGTATTTT
size: .; D: .; V: TRBV12-3/TRBV12-4; J: TRBJ1-4; CDR3: CASSRGNEKLFF; DNA: TGTGCCAGCAGTAGGGGAAATGAAAAACTGTTTTTT
size: .; D: .; V: TRBV29-1; J: TRBJ2-2; CDR3: CSVGGRISGELFF; DNA: TGCAGCGTTGGGGGGCGGATCTCCGGGGAGCTGTTTTTT
size: .; D: .; V: TRBV7-8; J: TRBJ2-3; CDR3: CASSQVGMGTDTQYF; DNA: TGTGCCAGCAGCCAAGTCGGGATGGGTACAGATACGCAGTATTTT
size: .; D: TRBD2; V: TRBV4-1; J: TRBJ2-3; CDR3: CASSPKRGSTDTQYF; DNA: TGCGCCAGCAGCCCAAAGCGGGGGAGCACAGATACGCAGTATTTT
size: .; D: .; V: TRBV27; J: TRBJ2-2; CDR3: CASSLRGNTGELFF; DNA: TGTGCCAGCAGTCTTAGGGGGAACACCGGGGAGCTGTTTTTT
size: .; D: .; V: TRBV9; J: TRBJ2-3; CDR3: CASSVDGTSTDTQYF; DNA: TGTGCCAGCAGCGTAGACGGGACTAGCACAGATACGCAGTATTTT
size: few; D: .; V: TRBV19; J: TRBJ1-5; CDR3: CASSMVGGNQPQHF; DNA: TGTGCCAGTAGTATGGTTGGGGGGAATCAGCCCCAGCATTTT
size: .; D: TRBD1; V: TRBV10-1; J: TRBJ1-2; CDR3: CASSRGTGYGYTF; DNA: TGCGCCAGCAGCCGCGGGACAGGGTATGGCTACACCTTC
size: .; D: .; V: TRBV7-7; J: TRBJ2-5; CDR3: CASSLTGMQETQYF; DNA: TGTGCTAGCAGCTTAACAGGAATGCAAGAGACCCAGTACTTC
size: .; D: .; V: TRBV15; J: TRBJ2-5; CDR3: CATSRAGEGEETQYF; DNA: TGTGCCACCAGCAGGGCAGGGGAGGGTGAAGAGACCCAGTACTTC
size: .; D: .; V: TRBV6-1; J: TRBJ2-7; CDR3: CASSEGAEPPYEQYF; DNA: TGTGCCAGCAGTGAAGGAGCGGAGCCTCCCTACGAGCAGTACTTC
size: once; D: TRBD1; V: TRBV11-2; J: TRBJ2-7; CDR3: CASSRDSSYEQYF; DNA: TGTGCCAGCAGCCGGGACAGTTCCTACGAGCAGTACTTC
size: .; D: TRBD2; V: TRBV5-3; J: TRBJ2-1; CDR3: CARSFNASGRAFDEQFF; DNA: TGTGCCAGAAGCTTTAACGCTAGCGGGAGGGCCTTCGATGAGCAGTTCTTC
size: .; D: .; V: TRBV10-2; J: TRBJ1-4; CDR3: CASSGPGEVEKLFF; DNA: TGCGCCAGCAGTGGACCGGGGGAGGTGGAAAAACTGTTTTTT
size: once; D: TRBD2; V: TRBV3-1/TRBV3-2; J: TRBJ2-1; CDR3: CASSPLAGGGLNEQFF; DNA: TGTGCCAGCAGCCCGCTCGCTGGCGGGGGACTCAATGAGCAGTTCTTC